The 15 T cell receptor beta chains given below trace back to one sample, sequenced in a study of cytomegalovirus exposure and HLA in healthy donors (dated by TCRdb to 2016 to 2017). Libraries were built with the immunoSEQ multiplex PCR assay. For the multiplex PCR, a mixture combining 60 forward primers for TCR Vbeta segments and 13 reverse primers for TCR Jbeta segments was used. TCRdb re-hosts the immuneACCESS table, in-frame sequences only. Its copies lack some clones; in the studies checked, an unresolved V gene accounts for under half of them, and the cause for the rest is not known. The sample yields 180,000 or so clones; 82% were counted once. The leading ten clones occupy less than 2% of the sample. Source material: PBMCs. Receptors were obtained from a man aged 35 to 55 in good health and CMV-seronegative.

The chain recombines TRBV4-2 with TRBJ1-2; D unresolved. The germline V gene has CDR1 LGHNA and CDR2 YNFKEQ. V was clipped by 3 bases and J by 4 bases, with 9 bases between them. This CDR3 is built from 13 residues. The CDR3 is CASSQFSGYGYTF. The CDR3, as DNA: TGTGCCAGCAGCCAGTTTTCGGGCTATGGCTACACCTTC.

In this sample, this clone turned up once. V is TRBV5-6 and J is TRBJ2-5, with TRBD2 as a possible D gene (5 bases). Trimming pared 3 bases from V and 3 bases from J, leaving 15 bases between. The CDR3 is 15 residues long. In germline, CDR1 is SGHDT, CDR2 YYEEEE. The CDR3 protein is CASSSLRDPEETQYF. Written as DNA, the CDR3 is TGTGCCAGCAGCTCACTCCGGGATCCGGAAGAGACCCAGTACTTC.

The chain combines TRBV6-5 with TRBJ2-7; TRBD2 matches 12 bases. CDR1 and CDR2 from the germline V gene are MNHEY and SVGAGI. Trimming took 5 bases from V and 4 from J; bases not matched to a gene: 6. The CDR3 extends over 15 amino acids. This CDR3 reads CASSNGLAGPYEQYF. The CDR3, as DNA: TGTGCCAGCAGTAACGGACTAGCGGGACCATACGAGCAGTACTTC.

The chain recombines TRBV12-5 with TRBJ2-1, with 8 positions matching TRBD2. The CDR3 loop spans 15 amino acids. Germline assignment: CDR1 LGHNT and CDR2 FRNRAP. V dropped 1 base and J dropped 4; count of bases not matched to a gene: 3. The CDR3 sequence is CASGLGSGDYNEQFF. The CDR3, as DNA: TGTGCTAGTGGTTTGGGTAGCGGGGATTACAATGAGCAGTTCTTC.

CDR3 sequence reads: CASSRGTPGTQYF. CDR3 nucleotides: TGTGCCAGCAGCCGGGGAACCCCGGGGACCCAGTACTTC. The gene calls are TRBV6-5 and TRBJ2-5, with TRBD2 as a possible D gene (5 bases). The germline gives CDR1 MNHEY, CDR2 SVGAGI. This CDR3 is 13 amino acids long. With 6 bases removed from V and 7 bases from J, the gap between germline ends came to 15 bases.

The chain couples TRBV5-1 to TRBJ1-2, with TRBD1 matching 9 bases. The germline CDR1 and CDR2 sequences are SGHRS and YFSETQ. The CDR3 covers 15 residues. J was trimmed by 8 bases and V by 0 bases; bases with no gene match: 8. As DNA, the CDR3 is TGCGCCAGCAGCTTGGGGCAGACAGGGGGGAAGGGCTACACCTTC. The encoded protein is CASSLGQTGGKGYTF.

This clone was picked up one time. The genes are TRBV9 and TRBJ1-5; D gene uncertain. CDR1 and CDR2 from the germline V gene are SGDLS and YYNGEE. The CDR3 sequence is 14 residues long. Trimming removed 2 bases at V and 0 bases at J, with 6 bases between. CDR3 loop: CASSVGDSNQPQHF. The CDR3 nucleotides are TGTGCCAGCAGCGTGGGAGATAGCAATCAGCCCCAGCATTTT. Full variable domain (outside the CDR3, taken from reference TRBV9 and TRBJ1-5): DSGVTQTPKHLITATGQRVTLRCSPRSGDLSVYWYQQSLDQGLQFLIQYYNGEERAKGNILERFSAQQFPDLHSELNLSSLELGDSALYFCASSVGDSNQPQHFGDGTRLSIL.

V and J are TRBV6-5 and TRBJ1-5, with D possibly being TRBD1 (5 bases). The CDR3 sequence is 14 residues long. V was clipped by 6 bases and J by 2 bases, with 11 bases between them. Germline V gene sequence: CDR1 MNHEY, CDR2 SVGAGI. In DNA form, the CDR3 reads TGTGCCAGCAGACGCCTCAGGGGCAATCAGCCCCAGCATTTT. This gives the protein CASRRLRGNQPQHF.

The chain recombines TRBV4-2 with TRBJ2-5, with a possible D match to TRBD1 (6 bases). The germline CDR1 and CDR2 sequences are LGHNA and YNFKEQ. The CDR3 spans 15 residues. Trimming stripped 1 base from V and 5 bases from J, with 14 bases between. In nucleotides, the CDR3 is TGTGCCAGCAGCCAAGTTGGGGGCGGTTTGGAGACCCAGTACTTC. Its protein is CASSQVGGGLETQYF.

This clone came up once. The V and J genes are TRBV28 and TRBJ1-6; TRBD1 agrees at 7 bases. The CDR3 covers 15 residues. Per germline, CDR1 MDHEN and CDR2 SYDVKM. V lost 5 bases, J lost 11 bases, and 12 bases stayed unmatched. The CDR3, as DNA: TGTGCCAGCAGTCCACCACAACAGGGGTGGGCACCCCTCCACTTT. It specifies CASSPPQQGWAPLHF.

V is TRBV5-1 and J is TRBJ1-4, with TRBD1 matching 9 bases. The junction had 18 bases not matched to a gene; V was cut back by 4 bases and J by 5 bases. Germline-derived CDR1 and CDR2 are SGHRS and YFSETQ. CDR3 length equals 19 residues. The CDR3 loop is CASSTGQPITGTGNEKLFF. In DNA, the CDR3 is TGCGCCAGCAGCACCGGGCAGCCTATCACCGGGACAGGGAATGAAAAACTGTTTTTT.

This clone has a handful of counts. CDR3: CASRQQGRYEQYF. The CDR3, as DNA: TGTGCCAGCAGACAACAGGGTCGCTACGAGCAGTACTTC. V usage is TRBV2 and J usage is TRBJ2-7, with D possibly TRBD1 on 6 matching bases. Germline CDR1 reads SNHLY; CDR2 reads FYNNEI. The CDR3 length is 13 residues. Trimming pared 6 bases from V and 3 bases from J, leaving 12 bases between.

The V call is TRBV4-1, the J call TRBJ2-3; TRBD2 matches at 8 bases. The CDR3 consists of 15 residues. Germline loops: CDR1 MGHRA, CDR2 YSYEKL. J gave up 0 bases and V 7 bases, and 6 bases lay outside the gene matches. This CDR3 is CASTHGGESTDTQYF. Written as DNA, the CDR3 is TGCGCCAGCACCCACGGGGGGGAAAGCACAGATACGCAGTATTTT.

The chain carries TRBV28 and TRBJ2-7; 9 bases map to TRBD1. This CDR3 contains 14 residues. V was pared by 8 bases and J by 5 bases, with 10 bases of the junction left unmatched. Germline assignment: CDR1 MDHEN and CDR2 SYDVKM. Here the CDR3 DNA reads TGTGCCAGCCGAGCGGGACAGGGATCCCACGAGCAGTACTTC. Protein product: CASRAGQGSHEQYF.

The rearrangement uses TRBV4-1 and TRBJ2-7; 10 bases line up with TRBD1. Per the germline V gene, CDR1 is MGHRA and CDR2 is YSYEKL. The CDR3 covers 15 residues. The J segment lost 1 base and the V segment lost 4 bases, leaving 4 bases of the junction unmatched. The CDR3 loop reads CASSLPGQGSYEQYF. DNA for the CDR3: TGCGCCAGCAGCCTACCGGGACAGGGGTCCTACGAGCAGTACTTC.